This is a list of T cell receptor beta chains from one sample in a study of beta chain features in type 1 diabetes. Sequencing was performed with immunoSEQ multiplex PCR; in TCRdb, only in-frame clones are kept and a portion is missing. The top ten clones hold about 0.24% of a sample with approximately 40,000 clones, about half of them seen once. Material: stem cell memory CD4+ T cells from blood. These receptors originate from a woman younger than 45 in good health. CDR3s include the opening cysteine and the closing phenylalanine or tryptophan. Fields, in order: D gene, V gene, clone size, J gene, CDR3 DNA, CDR3 protein. The D gene is left open where the match is weak. For some rows the clone size is stated as once, few or many, or as a class when expanded; others skip it.

d_gene: -; v_gene: TRBV5-5; abundance: few; j_gene: TRBJ1-1; CDR3nt: TGTGCCAGCGGTACAGGGTCCGGGAACACTGAAGCTTTCTTT; CDR3aa: CASGTGSGNTEAFF
d_gene: -; v_gene: TRBV6-5; abundance: -; j_gene: TRBJ1-2; CDR3nt: TGTGCCAGCAGTAAAGACAGATTCCACTATGGCTACACCTTC; CDR3aa: CASSKDRFHYGYTF
d_gene: TRBD1; v_gene: TRBV5-6; abundance: -; j_gene: TRBJ1-1; CDR3nt: TGTGCCAGCAGCTTGATAGGGGGCCCCACTGGAGCTTTCTTT; CDR3aa: CASSLIGGPTGAFF
d_gene: -; v_gene: TRBV28; abundance: -; j_gene: TRBJ1-5; CDR3nt: TGTGCCAGCAGTCCACCCCCTCGGACAGATAATCAGCCCCAGCATTTT; CDR3aa: CASSPPPRTDNQPQHF
d_gene: -; v_gene: TRBV9; abundance: -; j_gene: TRBJ2-6; CDR3nt: TGTGCCAGCAGCGCTCACAGCTCTGGGGCCAACGTCCTGACTTTC; CDR3aa: CASSAHSSGANVLTF
d_gene: -; v_gene: TRBV7-9; abundance: few; j_gene: TRBJ2-1; CDR3nt: TGTGCCAGCAGCCCCCAGGGGATCTCCTACAATGAGCAGTTCTTC; CDR3aa: CASSPQGISYNEQFF
d_gene: -; v_gene: TRBV21-1; abundance: few; j_gene: TRBJ2-5; CDR3nt: TGTGCCACCGGACCCCGGACATCGAAAGAGACCCAGTACTTC; CDR3aa: CATGPRTSKETQYF
d_gene: -; v_gene: TRBV11-3; abundance: -; j_gene: TRBJ1-1; CDR3nt: TGTGCCAGCAGCTTAAGTTTCGGGAACACTGAAGCTTTCTTT; CDR3aa: CASSLSFGNTEAFF
d_gene: TRBD2; v_gene: TRBV29-1; abundance: -; j_gene: TRBJ2-7; CDR3nt: TGCAGCGTTGCACAAGCGGGAGATATCGGCGAGCAGTACTTC; CDR3aa: CSVAQAGDIGEQYF
d_gene: -; v_gene: TRBV5-1; abundance: -; j_gene: TRBJ1-3; CDR3nt: TGCGCCAGCAGTCCCTCTACTGATTCTGGAAACACCATATATTTT; CDR3aa: CASSPSTDSGNTIYF
d_gene: -; v_gene: TRBV30; abundance: -; j_gene: TRBJ1-4; CDR3nt: TGTACCTGGAGGGCGACTCACGTTATTGAAAAACTGTTTTTT; CDR3aa: CTWRATHVIEKLFF
d_gene: TRBD1; v_gene: TRBV2; abundance: -; j_gene: TRBJ2-2; CDR3nt: TGTGCCAGCAGCCCCGGGACAGGGGGCGGCGGGGAGCTGTTTTTT; CDR3aa: CASSPGTGGGGELFF
d_gene: TRBD1; v_gene: TRBV6-6; abundance: -; j_gene: TRBJ1-4; CDR3nt: TGTGCCAGCAGTTTTCAGGGGGTTGAAAAACTGTTTTTT; CDR3aa: CASSFQGVEKLFF
d_gene: TRBD2; v_gene: TRBV7-2; abundance: -; j_gene: TRBJ2-7; CDR3nt: TGTGCCAGCAGCCGGTCCAGCGGGGCCTACGAGCAGTACTTC; CDR3aa: CASSRSSGAYEQYF
d_gene: -; v_gene: TRBV18; abundance: few; j_gene: TRBJ2-2; CDR3nt: TGTGCCAGCTCACCATATCTTCTAGAGTCGCTGGGCACCGGGGAGCTGTTTTTT; CDR3aa: CASSPYLLESLGTGELFF
d_gene: TRBD1; v_gene: TRBV5-1; abundance: -; j_gene: TRBJ2-1; CDR3nt: TGCGCCAGCAGCCAGGAACGGACAGGCTCCTACAATGAGCAGCTCTTC; CDR3aa: CASSQERTGSYNEQLF
d_gene: TRBD2; v_gene: TRBV7-8; abundance: few; j_gene: TRBJ2-1; CDR3nt: TGTGCCAGCAGCTTGTGGACTAGCGGGAGGGTTAGCTCCTACAATGAGCAGTTCTTC; CDR3aa: CASSLWTSGRVSSYNEQFF
d_gene: -; v_gene: TRBV28; abundance: -; j_gene: TRBJ2-7; CDR3nt: TGTGCCAGCAGTTTGCGCAGGTCCTACGAGCAGTACTTC; CDR3aa: CASSLRRSYEQYF
d_gene: -; v_gene: TRBV30; abundance: few; j_gene: TRBJ1-4; CDR3nt: TGTGCCTGGAGTGTACGGGATTCTAATGAAAAACTGTTTTTT; CDR3aa: CAWSVRDSNEKLFF
d_gene: -; v_gene: TRBV29-1; abundance: few; j_gene: TRBJ2-7; CDR3nt: TGCAGCGCCCAACAGGTACCCCCAGCGAGCGAGCAGTACTTC; CDR3aa: CSAQQVPPASEQYF
d_gene: TRBD1; v_gene: TRBV19; abundance: -; j_gene: TRBJ1-1; CDR3nt: TGTGCCAGTTTTCCGGGACAGAAGGTTTCGTTTGGAGCTTTCTTT; CDR3aa: CASFPGQKVSFGAFF
d_gene: TRBD2; v_gene: TRBV19; abundance: -; j_gene: TRBJ2-5; CDR3nt: TGTGCCAGTAGTAAGGAGGGCGGGAGGGTAACAGAGACCCAGTACTTC; CDR3aa: CASSKEGGRVTETQYF
d_gene: TRBD2; v_gene: TRBV2; abundance: few; j_gene: TRBJ2-1; CDR3nt: TGTGCCAGCAGCTATTCTAGCGGCGGATTCAATGAGCAGTTCTTC; CDR3aa: CASSYSSGGFNEQFF
d_gene: TRBD2; v_gene: TRBV19; abundance: -; j_gene: TRBJ2-1; CDR3nt: TGTGCCAGTAGTATAGTCCTAGCGGGGGACAATGAGCAGTTCTTC; CDR3aa: CASSIVLAGDNEQFF
d_gene: -; v_gene: TRBV7-3; abundance: -; j_gene: TRBJ2-1; CDR3nt: TGTGCCAGCAGCTTACCAGGGGTGATGTTATATGAGCAGTTCTTC; CDR3aa: CASSLPGVMLYEQFF
d_gene: TRBD1; v_gene: TRBV6-5; abundance: -; j_gene: TRBJ1-2; CDR3nt: TGTGCCAGCAGGACAGGGGGAGACTATGGCTACACCTTC; CDR3aa: CASRTGGDYGYTF
d_gene: -; v_gene: TRBV28; abundance: -; j_gene: TRBJ1-3; CDR3nt: TGTGCCAGCAGTTTTGGGAGGGCTGGAAACACCATATATTTT; CDR3aa: CASSFGRAGNTIYF
d_gene: TRBD1; v_gene: TRBV6-1; abundance: -; j_gene: TRBJ2-7; CDR3nt: TGTGCCACCTATGGCCGGGACAGATACTACGAGCAGTACTTC; CDR3aa: CATYGRDRYYEQYF
d_gene: TRBD2; v_gene: TRBV5-1; abundance: -; j_gene: TRBJ2-7; CDR3nt: TGCGCCAGCAGCTTTAGCGGGACCCGGACCAACGAGCAGTACTTC; CDR3aa: CASSFSGTRTNEQYF
d_gene: -; v_gene: TRBV30; abundance: once; j_gene: TRBJ2-3; CDR3nt: TGTGCCTGGACCTGGTGGAGCGGTACCACAGATACGCAGTATTTT; CDR3aa: CAWTWWSGTTDTQYF
d_gene: TRBD2; v_gene: TRBV19; abundance: -; j_gene: TRBJ2-1; CDR3nt: TGTGCCAGTAGTATAGTAGCGGGAGTGGAGAGTGAGCAGTTCTTC; CDR3aa: CASSIVAGVESEQFF
d_gene: TRBD2; v_gene: TRBV5-4; abundance: -; j_gene: TRBJ2-5; CDR3nt: TGTGCCAGCACCACTAGCGGGAGCGCAGAGACCCAGTACTTC; CDR3aa: CASTTSGSAETQYF
d_gene: TRBD2; v_gene: TRBV7-9; abundance: once; j_gene: TRBJ2-1; CDR3nt: TGTGCCAGCAGCTTAGTTAGCGGGAGTAGTGGTGAGCAGTTCTTC; CDR3aa: CASSLVSGSSGEQFF
d_gene: TRBD2; v_gene: TRBV19; abundance: few; j_gene: TRBJ2-7; CDR3nt: TGTGCCAGTAGTATCCTGACAGGCGGGACTAGCGGGATGTACGAGCAGTACTTC; CDR3aa: CASSILTGGTSGMYEQYF
d_gene: TRBD1; v_gene: TRBV10-3; abundance: -; j_gene: TRBJ1-2; CDR3nt: TGTGCCATCAGCCCGGGACAGGTCTATGGCTACACCTTC; CDR3aa: CAISPGQVYGYTF
d_gene: -; v_gene: TRBV29-1; abundance: -; j_gene: TRBJ2-1; CDR3nt: TGCAGCGTTGAAGACCTCTTTGGCGGTCTCAATGAGCAGTTCTTC; CDR3aa: CSVEDLFGGLNEQFF
d_gene: TRBD2; v_gene: TRBV18; abundance: -; j_gene: TRBJ2-7; CDR3nt: TGTGCCAGCTCACCAAACGAATTCGGGACTAGTTCACCCGAGCAGTACTTC; CDR3aa: CASSPNEFGTSSPEQYF
d_gene: TRBD2; v_gene: TRBV7-2; abundance: -; j_gene: TRBJ2-5; CDR3nt: TGTGCCAGCAGCCCGGGGACTAGACAAGAGACCCAGTACTTC; CDR3aa: CASSPGTRQETQYF
d_gene: TRBD1; v_gene: TRBV28; abundance: once; j_gene: TRBJ2-3; CDR3nt: TGTGCCAGCAGGGGACAGGAGGTAGATACGCAGTATTTT; CDR3aa: CASRGQEVDTQYF
d_gene: -; v_gene: TRBV6-1; abundance: few; j_gene: TRBJ2-1; CDR3nt: TGTGCCAGCAGTGAAGTGGTCAGGGTGACGGGCAATGAGCAGTTCTTC; CDR3aa: CASSEVVRVTGNEQFF
d_gene: TRBD2; v_gene: TRBV29-1; abundance: few; j_gene: TRBJ2-1; CDR3nt: TGCAGCGTTGTCAGCGGGATTAGCAATGAGCAGTTCTTC; CDR3aa: CSVVSGISNEQFF
d_gene: -; v_gene: TRBV9; abundance: -; j_gene: TRBJ2-3; CDR3nt: TGTGCCAGCAGCGTCGGCACAGATACGCAGTATTTT; CDR3aa: CASSVGTDTQYF
d_gene: -; v_gene: TRBV6-5; abundance: -; j_gene: TRBJ2-7; CDR3nt: TGTGCCAGCAGCTACCGTGGGACACCGTCTCCCTACGAGCAGTACTTC; CDR3aa: CASSYRGTPSPYEQYF
d_gene: TRBD2; v_gene: TRBV7-2; abundance: -; j_gene: TRBJ2-2; CDR3nt: TGTGCCAGCAGCTTATCTCCGGGACTAAGCACCGGGGAGCTGTTTTTT; CDR3aa: CASSLSPGLSTGELFF
d_gene: TRBD1; v_gene: TRBV5-6; abundance: -; j_gene: TRBJ1-4; CDR3nt: TGTGCCAGCAGCTCGGGACAGATCCTTGAAAAACTGTTTTTT; CDR3aa: CASSSGQILEKLFF
d_gene: TRBD1; v_gene: TRBV18; abundance: -; j_gene: TRBJ2-1; CDR3nt: TGTGCCAGCTCACCAGGAGGGACAGGGAAGCAGTTCTTC; CDR3aa: CASSPGGTGKQFF
d_gene: TRBD2; v_gene: TRBV4-2; abundance: -; j_gene: TRBJ2-7; CDR3nt: TGTGCCAGCAGCCAAGAATCCTTAGCGGGAGGGTACGAGCAGTACTTC; CDR3aa: CASSQESLAGGYEQYF
d_gene: -; v_gene: TRBV27; abundance: -; j_gene: TRBJ2-5; CDR3nt: TGTGCCAGCAGTTTGCGGGGTGAGACCCAGTACTTC; CDR3aa: CASSLRGETQYF
d_gene: TRBD1; v_gene: TRBV6-5; abundance: -; j_gene: TRBJ1-5; CDR3nt: TGTGCCAGCAAGGACAGGGAAGGCAATCAGCCCCAGCATTTT; CDR3aa: CASKDREGNQPQHF
d_gene: -; v_gene: TRBV29-1; abundance: -; j_gene: TRBJ2-5; CDR3nt: TGCAGCCCGAGAGGAGGAGGCGAAGAGACCCAGTACTTC; CDR3aa: CSPRGGGEETQYF